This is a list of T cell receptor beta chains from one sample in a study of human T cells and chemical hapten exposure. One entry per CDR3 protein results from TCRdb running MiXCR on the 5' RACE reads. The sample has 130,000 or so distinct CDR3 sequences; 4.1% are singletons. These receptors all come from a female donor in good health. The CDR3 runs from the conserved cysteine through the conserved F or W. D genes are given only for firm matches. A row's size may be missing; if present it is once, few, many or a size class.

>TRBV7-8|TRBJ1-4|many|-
CASSLVLGGTGEKLFF
TGTGCCAGCAGCTTAGTTCTTGGGGGCACGGGTGAAAAACTGTTTTTT
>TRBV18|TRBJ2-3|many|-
CASSPITDTQYF
TGTGCCAGCTCACCCATTACAGATACGCAGTATTTT
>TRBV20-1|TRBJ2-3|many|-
CSARDRSGSTDTQYF
TGCAGTGCTAGAGATAGGTCAGGTAGCACAGATACGCAGTATTTT
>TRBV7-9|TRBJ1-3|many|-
CASPTGRDSGNTIYF
TGTGCCAGCCCGACAGGCCGGGACTCTGGAAACACCATATATTTT
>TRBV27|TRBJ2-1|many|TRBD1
CASRVGQGRNEQFF
TGTGCCAGCAGGGTAGGACAGGGGAGAAATGAGCAGTTCTTC
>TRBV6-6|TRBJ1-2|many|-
CASSYSREVYGYTF
TGTGCCAGCAGTTACTCGAGAGAGGTTTATGGCTACACCTTC
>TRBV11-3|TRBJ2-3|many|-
CASSRPGESDTQYF
TGTGCCAGCAGCCGTCCCGGGGAATCAGATACGCAGTATTTT
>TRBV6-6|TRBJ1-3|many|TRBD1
CASSYYGQDSGNTIYF
TGTGCCAGCAGTTACTACGGACAGGACTCTGGAAACACCATATATTTT
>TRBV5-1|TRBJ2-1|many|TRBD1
CASSTGTGVINEQFF
TGCGCCAGCAGCACCGGGACAGGGGTCATCAATGAGCAGTTCTTC
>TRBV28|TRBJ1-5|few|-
CATKSNQPQHF
TGTGCCACCAAATCAAATCAGCCCCAGCATTTT
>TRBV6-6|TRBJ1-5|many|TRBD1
CASIVGGQGNQPQHF
TGTGCCAGCATTGTAGGGGGCCAGGGCAATCAGCCCCAGCATTTT
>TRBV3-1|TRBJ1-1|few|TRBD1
CASSQGQSGVAFF
TGTGCCAGCAGCCAGGGACAGTCCGGGGTTGCTTTCTTT
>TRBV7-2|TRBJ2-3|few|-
CASSWTWGTDTQYF
TGTGCCAGCAGCTGGACCTGGGGCACAGATACGCAGTATTTT
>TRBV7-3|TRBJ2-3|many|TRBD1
CASSSWSGTGSTDTQYF
TGTGCCAGCAGCTCATGGTCCGGGACAGGGTCGACAGATACGCAGTATTTT
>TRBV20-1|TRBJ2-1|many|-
CSARVSVNEQFF
TGCAGTGCTAGAGTTTCTGTCAATGAGCAGTTCTTC
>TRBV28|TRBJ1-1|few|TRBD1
CASSSPDRGCGNTEAFF
TGTGCCAGCAGTTCACCGGACAGGGGATGTGGGAACACTGAAGCTTTCTTT
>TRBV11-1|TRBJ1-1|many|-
CASSLGRSGGTEAFF
TGTGCCAGCAGCTTAGGCAGGTCCGGGGGCACTGAAGCTTTCTTT
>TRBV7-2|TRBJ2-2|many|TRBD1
CASSLVGTANTGELFF
TGTGCCAGCAGCTTAGTTGGGACAGCGAACACCGGGGAGCTGTTTTTT
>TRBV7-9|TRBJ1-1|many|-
CASSLGTVLTEAFF
TGTGCCAGCAGCCTAGGAACAGTACTCACTGAAGCTTTCTTT
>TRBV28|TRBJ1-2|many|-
CASSFATANYGYTF
TGTGCCAGCAGTTTCGCGACAGCTAACTATGGCTACACCTTC
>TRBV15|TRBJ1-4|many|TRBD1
CATSSLQGASEKLFF
TGTGCCACCAGCAGTCTTCAGGGGGCGAGTGAAAAACTGTTTTTT
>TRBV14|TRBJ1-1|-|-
CASSLRRRVWGNTEAFF
TGTGCCAGCAGCCTCAGGCGGAGGGTTTGGGGGAACACTGAAGCTTTCTTT
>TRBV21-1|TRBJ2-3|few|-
CATPAGGREDTQYF
TGTGCCACACCCGCGGGGGGTAGAGAGGATACGCAGTATTTT
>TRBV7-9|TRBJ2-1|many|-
CASSPPKGTYNEQFF
TGTGCCAGCAGCCCGCCGAAGGGAACCTACAATGAGCAGTTCTTC
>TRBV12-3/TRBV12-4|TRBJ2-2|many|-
CASSFGAGYGELFF
TGTGCCAGCAGTTTTGGGGCGGGGTACGGGGAGCTGTTTTTT
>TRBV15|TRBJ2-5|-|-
CATTGGTRETQYF
TGTGCCACCACAGGGGGGACGCGGGAGACCCAGTACTTC
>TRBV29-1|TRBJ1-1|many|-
CSVEGRRMNTEAFF
TGCAGCGTTGAGGGCAGGAGGATGAACACTGAAGCTTTCTTT
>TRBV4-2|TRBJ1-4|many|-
CASSQLPQGLGTNEKLFF
TGTGCCAGCAGCCAACTACCACAGGGCTTGGGAACTAATGAAAAACTGTTTTTT
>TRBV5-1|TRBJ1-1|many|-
CASSPQLRTMNTEAFF
TGCGCCAGCAGCCCCCAACTCAGGACTATGAACACTGAAGCTTTCTTT
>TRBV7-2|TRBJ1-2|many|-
CASNPARDDYGYTF
TGTGCCAGCAACCCGGCCCGGGACGACTATGGCTACACCTTC
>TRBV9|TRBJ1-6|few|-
CASSAGPERDNSPLHF
TGTGCCAGCAGCGCCGGGCCTGAACGCGATAATTCACCCCTCCACTTT
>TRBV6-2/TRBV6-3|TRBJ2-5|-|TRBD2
CASSETGTSGEAETQYF
TGTGCCAGCAGTGAAACAGGGACTAGCGGGGAGGCGGAGACCCAGTACTTC
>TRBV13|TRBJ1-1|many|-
CASTHEGDENTEAFF
TGTGCCAGCACCCACGAGGGGGATGAGAACACTGAAGCTTTCTTT
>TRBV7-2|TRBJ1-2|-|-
CASSPRQAIYGYTF
TGTGCCAGCAGCCCAAGACAGGCAATCTATGGCTACACCTTC
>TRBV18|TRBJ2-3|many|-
CASSPRLAGTDTQYF
TGTGCCAGCTCACCCCGGCTAGCCGGCACAGATACGCAGTATTTT
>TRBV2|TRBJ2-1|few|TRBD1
CASSVRMGQGACEQFF
TGTGCCAGCAGTGTCAGGATGGGACAGGGGGCCTGTGAGCAGTTCTTC
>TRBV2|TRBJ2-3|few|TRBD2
CASTRAPPLAGDTDTQYF
TGTGCCAGCACTAGGGCCCCCCCGCTAGCGGGGGACACAGATACGCAGTATTTT
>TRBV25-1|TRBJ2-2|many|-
CASSEIPAGELFF
TGTGCCAGCAGTGAAATTCCGGCCGGGGAGCTGTTTTTT
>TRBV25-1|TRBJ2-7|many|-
CASTDRYPYEQYF
TGTGCCAGTACAGACAGGTACCCCTACGAGCAGTACTTC
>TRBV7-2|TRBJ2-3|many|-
CASSLKRLGTDTQYF
TGTGCCAGCAGCTTAAAGAGGCTAGGGACAGATACGCAGTATTTT
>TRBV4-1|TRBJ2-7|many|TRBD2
CASSQEGGTSISYEQYF
TGCGCCAGCAGCCAAGAAGGAGGGACTAGCATTTCCTACGAGCAATACTTC
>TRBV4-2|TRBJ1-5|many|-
CASSHRLSGPYQPQHF
TGTGCCAGCAGCCACCGTCTCTCCGGGCCATATCAGCCCCAGCATTTT
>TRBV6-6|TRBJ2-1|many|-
CASSSDGDEQFF
TGTGCCAGCAGTTCCGACGGAGATGAGCAGTTCTTC
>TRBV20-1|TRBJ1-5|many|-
CSASRRTGFNQPQHF
TGCAGTGCTAGTCGTAGGACGGGGTTCAATCAGCCCCAGCATTTT
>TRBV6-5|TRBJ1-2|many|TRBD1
CASRLPGGNGYTF
TGTGCCAGCAGGCTCCCAGGGGGCAATGGCTACACCTTC